This entry is about one TCR beta chain. This sample was taken from a study of blood T cell repertoires in COVID-19. V lost 4 bases and J lost 4; bases outside the gene matches: 10. From germline, CDR1 is LGHDT and CDR2 YNNKEL (reference sequence). This CDR3 region has 17 residues. Assay: immunoSEQ multiplex PCR; the TCRdb copy retains only in-frame clones and omits some. The top ten hold around 1.5% of the sample, which has 300,000 or so clones, about 82% seen once. The sequencing sample was made of peripheral blood. The TCR comes from a woman aged 45-59 years with acute or convalescent COVID-19. The chain uses TRBV3-1 (or the pseudogene TRBV3-2) and TRBJ2-2; 9 nucleotides agree with TRBD1. CDR3 loop: CASSRLQGALPTGELFF. The CDR3 DNA sequence: TGTGCCAGCAGCCGCTTACAGGGGGCACTGCCCACCGGGGAGCTGTTTTTT.